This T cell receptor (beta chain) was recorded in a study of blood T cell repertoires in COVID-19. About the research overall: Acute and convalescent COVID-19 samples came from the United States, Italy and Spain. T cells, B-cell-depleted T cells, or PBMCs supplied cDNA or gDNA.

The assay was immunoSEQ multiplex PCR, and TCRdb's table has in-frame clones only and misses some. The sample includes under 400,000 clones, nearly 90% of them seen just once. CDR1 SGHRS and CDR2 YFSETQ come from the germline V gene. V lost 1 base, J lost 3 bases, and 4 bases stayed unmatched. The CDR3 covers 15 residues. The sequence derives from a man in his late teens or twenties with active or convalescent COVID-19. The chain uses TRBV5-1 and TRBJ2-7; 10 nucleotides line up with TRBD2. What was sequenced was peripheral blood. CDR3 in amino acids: CASSLLAGAYYEQYF. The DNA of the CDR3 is TGCGCCAGCAGCTTGCTAGCGGGGGCATACTACGAGCAGTACTTC.